This record covers a single TCR beta chain. The antigen remains unidentified. Its ends do not fully match the called genes, so a read error is possible. There are 12 residues in the CDR3. Germline-derived CDR1 and CDR2 are SGHTA and FQGNSA. Template input, which was bulk tumor genomic DNA, totaled roughly 590 ng per sample. Far-apart biopsies, several per primary tumor, were taken during surgery. Patients went through curative surgery, and their non-small cell lung cancer was untreated and newly diagnosed. Amplification of TCR beta CDR3 was performed by multiplex PCR with 32 V and 13 J primers. Using its own MiXCR run on the multiplex PCR reads, TCRdb lists one record per CDR3 protein. Of approximately 21,000 distinct CDR3 sequences listed, 28% are singletons. This sample is drawn from a study of immune heterogeneity within non-small cell lung tumors. General study findings and limits: Local T-cell clonality and local tumor mutational burden correlated moderately but significantly (R roughly 0.3).

J is TRBJ2-5 and V is TRBV7-2; D possibly corresponds to TRBD2 (6 bases). Sample: lung tumor tissue. The receptor was isolated from a man aged 35-49 years with non-small cell lung cancer. The CDR3 here is CARSLAGETQYF. The CDR3 DNA follows: TGTGCCAGAAGCTTGGCGGGGGAGACCCAGTACTTC.